This T cell receptor beta chain was captured by sequencing in a study of cytomegalovirus exposure and HLA in healthy donors. The wider study: An early data release held 75 million to 100 million unique TCRs from HLA-typed donors. Study results and limitations: TCR beta chain V- and J-gene trimming was linked, in a later analysis, to a missense variant in DCLRE1C. Common viral pathogens seemed, in a later analysis, to connect with several of the most significant clusters. The only immune exposure information that was available was CMV serostatus.

This CDR3 has 11 residues. With 1 base removed from V and 16 bases from J, the gap between germline ends came to 11 bases. Germline CDR1 SGHTA, CDR2 FQGNSA. Notes on this clone: The target antigen is unknown.

Use of 60 Vbeta and 13 Jbeta primers characterized the PCR. Clones were read by immunoSEQ multiplex PCR, and TCRdb kept only the in-frame ones, dropping some. The table has 200,000 or so clones, about 81% seen once; the top ten hold around 6.3%. The chain employs TRBV7-2 and TRBJ2-1, with unresolved D. The receptor comes from a woman aged 45-65 years in good health and CMV-seropositive. The specimen was PBMCs. CDR3: CASSLVLELFF. The CDR3 nucleotides read TGTGCCAGCAGCTTAGTCCTAGAATTATTCTTC.